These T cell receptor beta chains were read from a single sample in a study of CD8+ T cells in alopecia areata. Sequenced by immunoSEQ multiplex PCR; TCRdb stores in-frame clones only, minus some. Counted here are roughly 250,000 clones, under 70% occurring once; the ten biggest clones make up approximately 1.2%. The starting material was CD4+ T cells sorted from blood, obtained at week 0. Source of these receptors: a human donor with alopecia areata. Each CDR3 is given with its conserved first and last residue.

CATAEASYNSPLHF,TRBV5-1,TRBJ1-6
CASSHKGQGRGNEQFF,TRBV5-1,TRBJ2-1
CASSADAGPGGQTDTQYF,TRBV9,TRBJ2-3
CASSVCQPQHF,TRBV6-4,TRBJ1-5
CAWRFRDGRETQYF,TRBV30,TRBJ2-5
CASSPLGANVLTF,TRBV14,TRBJ2-6
CSVEMGAGFTEAFF,TRBV29-1,TRBJ1-1
CASSLLGQGAYNEQFF,TRBV5-6,TRBJ2-1
CSVDAGGAFF,TRBV29-1,TRBJ1-1
CSVETGFGEQYF,TRBV29-1,TRBJ2-7
CSVFRSYQETQYF,TRBV29-1,TRBJ2-5
CAWSVGNSPLHF,TRBV30,TRBJ1-6
CASSQDWRTNEKLFF,TRBV4-3,TRBJ1-4
CAIGAGFGANVLTF,TRBV7-2,TRBJ2-6
CAWSWGQETQYF,TRBV30,TRBJ2-5